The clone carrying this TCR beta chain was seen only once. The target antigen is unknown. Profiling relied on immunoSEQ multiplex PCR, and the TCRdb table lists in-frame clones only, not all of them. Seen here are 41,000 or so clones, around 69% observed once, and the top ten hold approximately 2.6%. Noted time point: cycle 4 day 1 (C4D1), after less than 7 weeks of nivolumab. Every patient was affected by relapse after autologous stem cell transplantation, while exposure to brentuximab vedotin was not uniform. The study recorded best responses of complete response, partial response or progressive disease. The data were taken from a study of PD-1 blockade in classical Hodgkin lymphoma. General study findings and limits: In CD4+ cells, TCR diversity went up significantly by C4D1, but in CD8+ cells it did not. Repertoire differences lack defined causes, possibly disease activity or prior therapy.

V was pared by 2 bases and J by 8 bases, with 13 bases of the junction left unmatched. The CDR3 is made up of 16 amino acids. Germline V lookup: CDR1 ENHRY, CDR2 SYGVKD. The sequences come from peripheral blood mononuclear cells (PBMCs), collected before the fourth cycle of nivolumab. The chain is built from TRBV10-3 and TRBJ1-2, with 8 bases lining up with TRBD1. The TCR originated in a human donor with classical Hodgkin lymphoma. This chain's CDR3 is CAISEEPGTGGGGYTF. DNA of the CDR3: TGTGCCATCAGTGAGGAACCCGGGACAGGAGGCGGAGGCTACACCTTC.